The next 30 T cell receptor beta chains were all read from a single sample in a study of blood T cell repertoires in COVID-19. TCRdb's copy holds only in-frame clones and misses some; the assay was immunoSEQ multiplex PCR. The sample gives nearly 110,000 clones, around nine tenths of which show up once; over 1% is in the top ten. Sequenced sample: peripheral blood. All receptors derive from a woman younger than 45 with acute or convalescent COVID-19.

This chain uses TRBV5-1 with TRBJ2-7; 15 bases agree with TRBD2. Germline V gene sequence: CDR1 SGHRS, CDR2 YFSETQ. V was pared by 4 bases and J by 3 bases, with 11 bases of the junction left unmatched. CDR3 length: 18 amino acids. The CDR3 region is CASSTRSGLAGGNYEQYF. The CDR3 region has the DNA TGCGCCAGCAGCACAAGGTCGGGACTAGCGGGGGGTAACTACGAGCAGTACTTC.

This clone occurred once. J is TRBJ2-1 and V is TRBV21-1; the table names TRBD2, a call not compared with the DNA. TRBV21-1 is a pseudogene segment. The CDR3 extends over 14 amino acids. The CDR3 nucleotides are TGTGCCAGCAGCAGCGGGTGCTCCTACAATGAGCAGTTCTTC. This codes for CASSSGCSYNEQFF.

The V and J genes are TRBV5-1 and TRBJ1-4; possibly TRBD1 for D (5 bases). The CDR3 consists of 15 residues. The germline gives CDR1 SGHRS, CDR2 YFSETQ. The V end lost 4 bases, the J end lost 4 bases, and 14 bases lay between the germline ends. CDR3 loop: CASSGGTAVNEKLFF. CDR3 DNA: TGCGCCAGCAGCGGGGGGACGGCCGTTAATGAAAAACTGTTTTTT.

This clone appeared a few times. This chain connects TRBV19 to TRBJ2-3, with TRBD2 matching 10 bases. From germline, CDR1 is LNHDA and CDR2 SQIVND (reference sequence). This CDR3 contains 18 residues. Trimming cost V 3 bases and J 0 bases; bases outside gene matches: 9. CDR3 DNA sequence: TGTGCCAGTAGTATTCTCTACGCTAGCGGGGGAAGCACAGATACGCAGTATTTT. It codes for CASSILYASGGSTDTQYF.

The V gene is TRBV5-4, the J gene TRBJ1-3; tentatively, D is TRBD1 (6 bases). This CDR3 spans 15 amino acids. Trimming stripped 4 bases from V and 2 bases from J, with 13 bases between. CDR1 and CDR2 (germline): SGHNT, YYREEE (reference sequence). The CDR3 coding sequence is TGTGCCAGCAGCCCTGAGGCAGGGGCTGGAAACACCATATATTTT. It codes for CASSPEAGAGNTIYF.

This sequence joins TRBV19 and TRBJ2-1, with 13 bases fitting TRBD2. From germline, CDR1 is LNHDA and CDR2 SQIVND (reference sequence). The CDR3 contains 19 residues. V lost 0 bases to trimming and J lost 9 bases; unmatched junction nucleotides: 14. Written as DNA, the CDR3 is TGTGCCAGTAGTATAGACCGGCCTACCGGGACTAGCGGGATCAGTGAGCAGTTCTTC. It specifies CASSIDRPTGTSGISEQFF.

This chain links TRBV4-3 with TRBJ1-1, with TRBD1 matching over 10 bases. J was trimmed by 3 bases and V by 0 bases; bases with no gene match: 4. Germline V CDR1 and CDR2: LGHNA, YSLEER. The CDR3 has 16 residues. The chain's CDR3 is CASSQDRTGGDTEAFF. Written as DNA, the CDR3 is TGCGCCAGCAGCCAAGATCGGACAGGGGGGGACACTGAAGCTTTCTTT.

The rearrangement links TRBV5-1 to TRBJ1-1, with D perhaps matching TRBD1 (5 bases). Trimming removed 0 bases from V and 0 bases from J, with 6 bases in between. The CDR3 is made up of 14 amino acids. Germline loops: CDR1 SGHRS, CDR2 YFSETQ. For the CDR3, the DNA is TGCGCCAGCAGCTTGGAAGGGGTGAACACTGAAGCTTTCTTT. Translation gives CASSLEGVNTEAFF.

A few counts support this clone. The V and J genes are TRBV7-8 and TRBJ2-5; tentative D call: TRBD2 (7 bases). Germline CDR1 reads SGHVS; CDR2 reads FQNEAQ. The CDR3 has 16 amino acids. Trimming shortened V by 2 bases and J by 2 bases, and 15 bases separated the two germline ends. The CDR3 loop is CASSLRGGLIQETQYF. The CDR3 DNA follows: TGTGCCAGCAGCTTAAGGGGGGGCCTAATACAAGAGACCCAGTACTTC.

CDR3 DNA sequence: TGTGCCAGTAGTACCCCCGGCGGGAGGACCGGGGAGCTGTTTTTT. Translating gives CASSTPGGRTGELFF. V usage is TRBV19 and J usage is TRBJ2-2; TRBD2 aligns across 8 bases. The CDR3 runs to 15 residues. V lost 4 bases and J lost 5; bases outside the gene matches: 6. Germline V CDR1 and CDR2: LNHDA, SQIVND (reference sequence).

This sequence joins TRBV28 and TRBJ1-5; 7 nucleotides align to TRBD1. Germline loops: CDR1 MDHEN, CDR2 SYDVKM. The CDR3 extends over 14 amino acids. J gave up 3 bases and V 11 bases, and 10 bases lay outside the gene matches. In DNA form, the CDR3 reads TGTGCCTCCGGAGGGGACAGCCTCAATCAGCCCCAGCATTTT. Its protein is CASGGDSLNQPQHF.

The chain carries TRBV13 and TRBJ2-7, with a weak D call TRBD1 (6 bases). The CDR3 covers 11 residues. Germline V gene data show CDR1 as PRHDT and CDR2 as FYEKMQ (reference sequence). Trimming left V 3 bases short and J 7 bases short, with 7 bases between. CDR3 DNA: TGTGCCAGCAGCTTCACAGGGGAGCAGTACTTC. Residues: CASSFTGEQYF.

The chain has TRBV6-5 and TRBJ2-7, with a weak D call TRBD2 (5 bases). This CDR3 contains 15 residues. The ends were cut back, 4 bases at V and 0 bases at J, with 13 bases in the middle. Germline values: CDR1 MNHEY, CDR2 SVGAGI. CDR3 region: CASSSTTIFSYEQYF. The CDR3, as DNA: TGTGCCAGCAGTTCGACGACTATATTCTCCTACGAGCAGTACTTC.

The genes are TRBV27 and TRBJ1-4; D not resolved. This CDR3 has 14 residues. CDR1 is MNHEY, CDR2 SMNVEV, per germline (reference sequence). The V and J ends lost 3 bases and 7 bases respectively, with 12 bases between them. The CDR3 loop is CASSFRGTVEKLFF. CDR3 nucleotide sequence: TGTGCCAGCAGTTTCCGGGGAACTGTTGAAAAACTGTTTTTT.

This chain uses TRBV7-9 with TRBJ2-1; 10 bases line up with TRBD1. The CDR3 extends over 14 amino acids. V dropped 2 bases and J dropped 8; count of bases not matched to a gene: 3. Germline V gene sequence: CDR1 SEHNR, CDR2 FQNEAQ (reference sequence). CDR3 sequence (DNA): TGTGCCAGCAGCTTACGGGACAGGGGCGATGAGCAGTTCTTC. The encoded protein is CASSLRDRGDEQFF.

The rearrangement links TRBV28 to TRBJ1-2; 8 positions agree with TRBD1. V lost 5 bases and J lost 4; bases outside the gene matches: 12. The CDR3 runs 16 residues. Germline V CDR1 and CDR2: MDHEN, SYDVKM. CDR3 in DNA: TGTGCCAGCAGTCTCGCCGACAGGGGAGGCAGCTATGGCTACACCTTC. It codes for CASSLADRGGSYGYTF.

The CDR3 loop reads CASSIGTYMNTEAFF. CDR3 DNA: TGCGCCAGCAGCATAGGGACTTACATGAACACTGAAGCTTTCTTT. J is TRBJ1-1 and V is TRBV5-1, with D tentatively TRBD1 (5 bases). Per the germline V gene, CDR1 is SGHRS and CDR2 is YFSETQ. V lost 4 bases and J 0 bases, leaving 13 bases between the germline ends. The CDR3 is 15 amino acids.

This chain joins TRBV7-2 and TRBJ1-3; D unclear. The germline CDR1 and CDR2 sequences are SGHTA and FQGNSA. The CDR3 spans 15 residues. Trimming stripped 1 base from V and 0 bases from J, with 7 bases between. The CDR3 loop reads CASSLVTSSGNTIYF. The CDR3 DNA reads TGTGCCAGCAGCTTAGTCACATCCTCTGGAAACACCATATATTTT.

The rearrangement links TRBV5-6 to TRBJ1-1, with D perhaps matching TRBD1 (5 bases). The germline V gene encodes CDR1 SGHDT and CDR2 YYEEEE. Trimming removed 4 bases from V and 1 base from J, with 14 bases in between. The CDR3 runs 15 residues. The CDR3 sequence: CASSEGASGNTEAFF. CDR3 DNA: TGTGCCAGCAGCGAAGGGGCGTCGGGGAACACTGAAGCTTTCTTT.

The V and J genes are TRBV7-6 and TRBJ2-1, with TRBD1 as a possible D gene (5 bases). Trimming removed 3 bases from V and 0 bases from J, with 15 bases in between. This CDR3 contains 17 residues. Per germline, CDR1 SGHVS and CDR2 FNYEAQ. For the CDR3, the DNA is TGTGCCAGCAGCTTTTCATGGGGCTGGAGCTCCTACAATGAGCAGTTCTTC. Translating it yields CASSFSWGWSSYNEQFF.

Here the CDR3 reads CATSRPTIELTTEAFF. The CDR3 region has the DNA TGTGCCACCAGCAGACCAACTATCGAGTTAACAACTGAAGCTTTCTTT. This sequence joins TRBV15 and TRBJ1-1; D is unresolved. Between the trimmed V and J ends, which lost 2 bases and 5 bases, there was a span of 18 bases. Per germline, CDR1 LNHNV and CDR2 YYDKDF (reference sequence). This CDR3 has 16 residues.

The chain recombines TRBV19 with TRBJ2-1; no clear D gene. The germline V gene encodes CDR1 LNHDA and CDR2 SQIVND (reference sequence). The CDR3 extends over 15 amino acids. The V and J ends lost 3 bases and 0 bases respectively, with 9 bases between them. The CDR3 sequence: CASSIGYSSYNEQFF. CDR3 nucleotides: TGTGCCAGTAGTATCGGTTACAGCTCCTACAATGAGCAGTTCTTC.

The chain recombines TRBV4-1 with TRBJ1-1; 8 bases match TRBD1. V lost 4 bases to trimming and J lost 4 bases; unmatched junction nucleotides: 14. The CDR3 contains 17 residues. Germline values: CDR1 MGHRA, CDR2 YSYEKL. CDR3 sequence: CASSRTTTGVGGTEAFF. DNA for the CDR3: TGCGCCAGCAGCCGAACTACGACAGGGGTCGGAGGCACTGAAGCTTTCTTT.

Only one count was recorded for this clone. CDR3: CASSQVEGTGEQYF. Written as DNA, the CDR3 is TGTGCCAGCAGCCAAGTAGAAGGGACTGGCGAGCAGTACTTC. The gene calls are TRBV14 and TRBJ2-7; a possible D gene is TRBD2 (6 bases). Trimming left V 1 base short and J 6 bases short, with 13 bases between. Germline CDR1 and CDR2: SGHDN and FVKESK. The CDR3 extends over 14 amino acids. The full variable domain, completed using reference TRBV14 and TRBJ2-7, is EAGVTQFPSHSVIEKGQTVTLRCDPISGHDNLYWYRRVMGKEIKFLLHFVKESKQDESGMPNNRFLAERTGGTYSTLKVQPAELEDSGVYFCASSQVEGTGEQYFGPGTRLTVT.

This sequence joins TRBV25-1 and TRBJ2-2, with D perhaps TRBD2 (6 bases). Per the germline V gene, CDR1 is MGHDK and CDR2 is SYGVNS. V was trimmed by 6 bases and J by 4 bases, leaving 12 bases between them. CDR3 length: 14 amino acids. DNA for the CDR3: TGTGCCAGCAGGGGACTGGCGGGCACCGGGGAGCTGTTTTTT. The encoded protein is CASRGLAGTGELFF.

The chain has TRBV20-1 and TRBJ1-1; D is uncertain. Trimming stripped 6 bases from V and 10 bases from J, with 15 bases between. Germline lookup yields CDR1 DFQATT and CDR2 SNEGSKA (reference sequence). The CDR3 has 11 amino acids. The CDR3 nucleotides are TGCAGTGCAACCCTGTACGGGATAGCTTTCTTT. It yields the protein CSATLYGIAFF.

This chain joins TRBV6-2 or TRBV6-3 and TRBJ2-5, with TRBD1 matching over 8 bases. Trimming cost V 0 bases and J 2 bases; bases outside gene matches: 8. Germline V lookup: CDR1 MNHEY, CDR2 SVGEGT. The CDR3 totals 17 residues. This chain's CDR3 is CASSYSNLQGVQETQYF. The CDR3 DNA reads as TGTGCCAGCAGTTACTCGAACCTACAGGGGGTTCAAGAGACCCAGTACTTC.

The rearrangement joins TRBV7-2 to TRBJ2-3, with D possibly matching TRBD2 (6 bases). In germline, CDR1 is SGHTA, CDR2 FQGNSA. The CDR3 runs to 14 residues. V lost 5 bases to trimming and J lost 2 bases, with 11 bases between them. CDR3 protein: CASSPGLNTDTQYF. CDR3 in DNA: TGTGCCAGCAGCCCGGGACTTAACACAGATACGCAGTATTTT. The variable domain in full, with the rest retrieved from reference TRBV7-2 and TRBJ2-3, is GAGVSQSPSNKVTEKGKDVELRCDPISGHTALYWYRQSLGQGLEFLIYFQGNSAPDKSGLPSDRFSAERTGGSVSTLTIQRTQQEDSAVYLCASSPGLNTDTQYFGPGTRLTVL.

The gene calls are TRBV4-3 and TRBJ1-2, with TRBD1 matching 7 bases. The junction had 17 bases not matched to a gene; V was cut back by 0 bases and J by 7 bases. This CDR3 contains 18 residues. Germline-derived CDR1 and CDR2 are LGHNA and YSLEER. The CDR3 nucleotides read TGCGCCAGCAGCCAAGATCTGGCCCTCTTGACAGGGAAGAGTGGCTACACCTTC. It is translated as CASSQDLALLTGKSGYTF.

The genes are TRBV7-8 and TRBJ2-7; TRBD2 matches at 9 bases. J was trimmed by 4 bases and V by 5 bases; bases with no gene match: 12. This CDR3 contains 16 residues. Germline V lookup: CDR1 SGHVS, CDR2 FQNEAQ. This chain's CDR3 is CASSPGRASGKYEQYF. In DNA, the CDR3 is TGTGCCAGCAGCCCGGGGCGGGCTAGCGGGAAGTACGAGCAGTACTTC.